The rows below give T cell receptor beta chains drawn from one sample of a study of blood T cell repertoires in COVID-19. Measured with immunoSEQ multiplex PCR; TCRdb has only the in-frame clones, and not every one. Among approximately 140,000 clones listed, approximately 79% were seen once. Sequenced: peripheral blood. The receptors were sampled from a man in his 60s with acute or convalescent COVID-19. CDR3s include the opening cysteine and the closing phenylalanine or tryptophan. The order of the fields is J gene, V gene, CDR3 protein.

>TRBJ2-3|TRBV5-8
CASRAAGTDTQYF
>TRBJ2-7|TRBV5-1
CASSPLGLAGGYEQYF
>TRBJ1-1|TRBV7-2
CASSPVRMNTEAFF
>TRBJ2-1|TRBV9
CASSVAERVNEQFF
>TRBJ1-5|TRBV5-1
CASSLTGQSNQPQHF
>TRBJ2-7|TRBV2
CASSPPARYEQYF
>TRBJ2-7|TRBV28
CASSLASGGPYEQYF
>TRBJ2-2|TRBV11-2
CASSLGQGNTGELFF
>TRBJ2-7|TRBV7-9
CASSPGGVEQYF
>TRBJ1-6|TRBV29-1
CSVSTGINSPLHF
>TRBJ1-5|TRBV28
CATSPGQGFQPQHF
>TRBJ1-2|TRBV28
CASTGQHYGYTF
>TRBJ2-5|TRBV30
CAWSAQGRETQYF
>TRBJ1-1|TRBV29-1
CSVDRGQSYNTEAFF
>TRBJ2-3|TRBV11-2
CASSLGSASGRTDTQYF
>TRBJ2-7|TRBV6-2/TRBV6-3
CASSLSGSRQYF
>TRBJ1-5|TRBV19
CASGPGQTSNQPQHF
>TRBJ1-4|TRBV3-1/TRBV3-2
CASSQGAGRGEKLFF
>TRBJ2-5|TRBV24-1
CATSGPQGVETQYF
>TRBJ1-4|TRBV6-5
CASRVTGGFNEKLFF
>TRBJ2-6|TRBV4-2
CASSQQRDRGENSRSGANVLTF
>TRBJ1-2|TRBV5-1
CASSLELGEGYTF
>TRBJ1-5|TRBV24-1
CATSTQAQPQHF
>TRBJ2-2|TRBV30
CAGTGPTGELFF
>TRBJ2-1|TRBV5-1
CASSLDGTGSKFF
>TRBJ2-7|TRBV27
CASRFTSGPSYEQYF
>TRBJ2-5|TRBV7-2
CASSLSGTIQETQYF
>TRBJ2-1|TRBV28
CASSYRLAGNEQFF
>TRBJ2-7|TRBV6-2/TRBV6-3
CASSYTSGRAAYEQYF
>TRBJ2-5|TRBV7-9
CASSLWERETQYF
>TRBJ1-1|TRBV3-1/TRBV3-2
CASSQVATYTEAFF
>TRBJ1-5|TRBV19
CASSMSTGFQPQHF
>TRBJ1-6|TRBV9
CASSGGPYNSPLHF